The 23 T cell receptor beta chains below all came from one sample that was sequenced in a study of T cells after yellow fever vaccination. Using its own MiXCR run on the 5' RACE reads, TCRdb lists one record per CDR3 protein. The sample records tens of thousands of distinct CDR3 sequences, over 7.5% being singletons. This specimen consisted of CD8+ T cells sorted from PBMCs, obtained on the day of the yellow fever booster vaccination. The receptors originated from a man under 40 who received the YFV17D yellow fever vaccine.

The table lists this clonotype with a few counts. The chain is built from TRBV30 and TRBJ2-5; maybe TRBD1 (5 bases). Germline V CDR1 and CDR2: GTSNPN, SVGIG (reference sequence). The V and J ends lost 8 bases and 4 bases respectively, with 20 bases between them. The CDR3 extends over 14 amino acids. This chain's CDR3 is CAQHVGPGGETQYF. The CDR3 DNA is TGTGCCCAGCACGTGGGGCCGGGTGGAGAGACCCAGTACTTC.

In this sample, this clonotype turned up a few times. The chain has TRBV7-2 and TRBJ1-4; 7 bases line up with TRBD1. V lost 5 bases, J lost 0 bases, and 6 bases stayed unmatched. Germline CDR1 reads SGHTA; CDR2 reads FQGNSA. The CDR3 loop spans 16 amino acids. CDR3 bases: TGTGCCAGCAGCAGATACGGACAGGCAACTAATGAAAAACTGTTTTTT. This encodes CASSRYGQATNEKLFF.

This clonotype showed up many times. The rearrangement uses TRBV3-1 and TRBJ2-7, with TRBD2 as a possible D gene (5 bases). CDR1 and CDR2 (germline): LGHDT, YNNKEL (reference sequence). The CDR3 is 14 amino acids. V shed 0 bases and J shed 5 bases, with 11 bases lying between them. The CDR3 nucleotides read TGTGCCAGCAGCCAAGAAGTGGGAGCTGACGAGCAGTACTTC. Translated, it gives CASSQEVGADEQYF.

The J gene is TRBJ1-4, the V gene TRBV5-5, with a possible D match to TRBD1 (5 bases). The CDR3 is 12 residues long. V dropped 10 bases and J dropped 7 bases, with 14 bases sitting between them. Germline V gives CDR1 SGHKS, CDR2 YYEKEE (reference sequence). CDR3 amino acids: CACDRDGEKLFF. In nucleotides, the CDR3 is TGTGCCTGCGACCGGGACGGTGAAAAACTGTTTTTT.

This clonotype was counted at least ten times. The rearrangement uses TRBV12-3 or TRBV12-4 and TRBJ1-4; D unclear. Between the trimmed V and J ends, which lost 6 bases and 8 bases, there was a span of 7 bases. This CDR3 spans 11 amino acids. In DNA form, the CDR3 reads TGTGCCAGCAGCTGGTCCGAAAAACTGTTTTTT. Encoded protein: CASSWSEKLFF.

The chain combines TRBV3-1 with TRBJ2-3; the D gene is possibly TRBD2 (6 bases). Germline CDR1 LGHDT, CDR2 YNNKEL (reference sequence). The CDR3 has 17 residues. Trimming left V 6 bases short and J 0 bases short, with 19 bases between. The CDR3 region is CASSEPGAGPSTDTQYF. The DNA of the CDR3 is TGTGCCAGCAGTGAACCGGGAGCGGGCCCGAGCACAGATACGCAGTATTTT.

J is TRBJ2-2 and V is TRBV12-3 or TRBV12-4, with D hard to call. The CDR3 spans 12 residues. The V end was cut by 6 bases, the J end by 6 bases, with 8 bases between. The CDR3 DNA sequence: TGTGCCAGCAGCCGAGATCCCGGGGAGCTGTTTTTT. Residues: CASSRDPGELFF.

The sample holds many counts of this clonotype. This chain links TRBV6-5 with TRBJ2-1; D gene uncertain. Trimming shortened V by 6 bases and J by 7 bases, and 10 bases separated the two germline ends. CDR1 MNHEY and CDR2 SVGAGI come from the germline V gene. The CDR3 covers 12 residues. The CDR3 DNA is TGTGCCAGCAGCTTAGGGTCGAATGAGCAGTTCTTC. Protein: CASSLGSNEQFF.

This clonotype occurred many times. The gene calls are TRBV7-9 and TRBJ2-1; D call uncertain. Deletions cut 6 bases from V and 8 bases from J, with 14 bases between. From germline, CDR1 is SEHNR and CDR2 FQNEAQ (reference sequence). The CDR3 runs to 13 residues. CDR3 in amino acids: CASSTGPIHEQFF. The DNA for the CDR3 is TGTGCCAGCAGTACCGGACCAATCCATGAGCAGTTCTTC. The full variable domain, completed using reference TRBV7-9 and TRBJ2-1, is DTGVSQNPRHKITKRGQNVTFRCDPISEHNRLYWYRQTLGQGPEFLTYFQNEAQLEKSRLLSDRFSAERPKGSFSTLEIQRTEQGDSAMYLCASSTGPIHEQFFGPGTRLTVL.

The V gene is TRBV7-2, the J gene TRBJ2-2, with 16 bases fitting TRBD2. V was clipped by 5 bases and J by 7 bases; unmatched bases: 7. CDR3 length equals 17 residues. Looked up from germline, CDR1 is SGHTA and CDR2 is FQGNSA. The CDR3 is CASSDPGTSGRGGELFF. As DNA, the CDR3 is TGTGCCAGCAGCGATCCCGGGACTAGCGGGAGGGGCGGGGAGCTGTTTTTT.

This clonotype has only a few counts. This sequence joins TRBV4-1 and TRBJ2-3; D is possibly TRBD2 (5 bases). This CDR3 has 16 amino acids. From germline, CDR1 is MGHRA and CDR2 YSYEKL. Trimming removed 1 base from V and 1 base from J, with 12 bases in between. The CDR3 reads CASSQGEYTGTDTQYF. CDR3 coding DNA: TGCGCCAGCAGCCAAGGGGAGTACACGGGCACAGATACGCAGTATTTT.

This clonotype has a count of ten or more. Here the CDR3 reads CASSGHTGELFF. The CDR3 bases are TGTGCCAGCAGCGGACATACCGGGGAGCTGTTTTTT. The J gene is TRBJ2-2, the V gene TRBV7-8, with D possibly matching TRBD1 (5 bases). The V gene lost 5 bases and the J gene lost 5 bases, with 6 bases spanning the gap. CDR1 is SGHVS, CDR2 FQNEAQ, per germline. The CDR3 is made up of 12 amino acids. The full variable domain, completed using reference TRBV7-8 and TRBJ2-2, is GAGVSQSPRYKVAKRGQDVALRCDPISGHVSLFWYQQALGQGPEFLTYFQNEAQLDKSGLPSDRFFAERPEGSVSTLKIQRTQQEDSAVYLCASSGHTGELFFGEGSRLTVL.

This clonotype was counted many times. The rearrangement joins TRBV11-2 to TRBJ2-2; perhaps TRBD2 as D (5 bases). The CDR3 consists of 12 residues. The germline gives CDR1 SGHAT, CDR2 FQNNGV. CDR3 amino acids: CLERTNTGELFF. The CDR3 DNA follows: TGTCTGGAGCGGACGAACACCGGGGAGCTGTTTTTT.

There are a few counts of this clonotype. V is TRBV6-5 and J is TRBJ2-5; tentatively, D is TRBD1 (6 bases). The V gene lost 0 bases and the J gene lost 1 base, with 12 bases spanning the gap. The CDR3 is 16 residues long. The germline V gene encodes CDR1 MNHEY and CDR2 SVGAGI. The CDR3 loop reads CASSYSEDSLQETQYF. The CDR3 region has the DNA TGTGCCAGCAGTTACTCCGAGGACAGCCTCCAAGAGACCCAGTACTTC.

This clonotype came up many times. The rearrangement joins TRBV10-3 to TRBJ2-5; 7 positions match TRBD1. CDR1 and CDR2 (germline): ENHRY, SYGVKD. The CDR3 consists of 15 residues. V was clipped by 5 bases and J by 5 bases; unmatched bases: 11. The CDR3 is CAISKGGGPGETQYF. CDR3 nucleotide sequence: TGTGCCATCAGTAAAGGGGGCGGACCCGGGGAGACCCAGTACTTC.

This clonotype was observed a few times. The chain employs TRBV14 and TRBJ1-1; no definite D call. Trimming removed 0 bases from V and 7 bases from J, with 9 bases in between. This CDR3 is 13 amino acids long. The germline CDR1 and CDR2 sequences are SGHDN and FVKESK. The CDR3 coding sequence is TGTGCCAGCAGCCAAGATATGCAGTTTGAAGCTTTCTTT. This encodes CASSQDMQFEAFF.

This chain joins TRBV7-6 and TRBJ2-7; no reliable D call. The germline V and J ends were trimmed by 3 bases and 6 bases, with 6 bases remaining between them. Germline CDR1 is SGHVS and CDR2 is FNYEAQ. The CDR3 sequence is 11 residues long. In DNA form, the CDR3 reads TGTGCCAGCAGCTTGTATGGCGAGCAGTACTTC. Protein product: CASSLYGEQYF.

The CDR3 region is CSVGDRTDTQYF. For the CDR3, the DNA is TGCAGTGTAGGGGACCGCACAGATACGCAGTATTTT. This chain connects TRBV20-1 to TRBJ2-3, with D perhaps matching TRBD1 or TRBD2 (5 bases each). Germline V gene data show CDR1 as DFQATT and CDR2 as SNEGSKA (reference sequence). CDR3 length: 12 residues. V shed 7 bases and J shed 1 base, with 9 bases lying between them.

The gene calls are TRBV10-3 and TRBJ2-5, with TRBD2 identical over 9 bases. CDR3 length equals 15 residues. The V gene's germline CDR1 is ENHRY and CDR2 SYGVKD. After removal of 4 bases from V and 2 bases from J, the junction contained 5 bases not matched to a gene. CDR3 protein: CAISATSGLQETQYF. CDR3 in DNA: TGTGCCATCAGTGCCACTAGCGGGTTACAAGAGACCCAGTACTTC.

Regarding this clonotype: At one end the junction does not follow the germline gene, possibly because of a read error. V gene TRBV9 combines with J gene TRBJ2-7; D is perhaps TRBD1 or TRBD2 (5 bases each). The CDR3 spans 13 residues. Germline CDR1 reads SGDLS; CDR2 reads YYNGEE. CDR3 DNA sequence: TGTGTCAGCAGCGTGGGACCGCCCTACGAGCAGTACTTC. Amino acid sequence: CVSSVGPPYEQYF. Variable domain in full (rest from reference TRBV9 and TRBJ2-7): DSGVTQTPKHLITATGQRVTLRCSPRSGDLSVYWYQQSLDQGLQFLIQYYNGEERAKGNILERFSAQQFPDLHSELNLSSLELGDSALYFCVSSVGPPYEQYFGPGTRLTVT.

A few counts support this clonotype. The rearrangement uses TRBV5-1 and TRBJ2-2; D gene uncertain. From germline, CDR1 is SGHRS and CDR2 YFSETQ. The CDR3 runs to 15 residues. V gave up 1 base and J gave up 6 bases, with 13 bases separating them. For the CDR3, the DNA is TGCGCCAGCAGCTTGCCCGAGAGTTCTGCCGGGGAGCTGTTTTTT. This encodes CASSLPESSAGELFF.

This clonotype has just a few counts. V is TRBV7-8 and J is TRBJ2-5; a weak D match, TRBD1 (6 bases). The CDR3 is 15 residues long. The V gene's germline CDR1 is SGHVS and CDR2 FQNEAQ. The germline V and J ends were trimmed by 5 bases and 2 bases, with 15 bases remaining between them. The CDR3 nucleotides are TGTGCCAGCAGCCGTACCCACAGGGAACAAGAGACCCAGTACTTC. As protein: CASSRTHREQETQYF.

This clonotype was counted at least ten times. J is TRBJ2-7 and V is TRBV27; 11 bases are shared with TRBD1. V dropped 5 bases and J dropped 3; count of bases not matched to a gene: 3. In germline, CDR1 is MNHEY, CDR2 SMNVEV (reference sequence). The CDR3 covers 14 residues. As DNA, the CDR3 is TGTGCCAGCAGTCCCGGGACAGGGGGCTACGAGCAGTACTTC. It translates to CASSPGTGGYEQYF.